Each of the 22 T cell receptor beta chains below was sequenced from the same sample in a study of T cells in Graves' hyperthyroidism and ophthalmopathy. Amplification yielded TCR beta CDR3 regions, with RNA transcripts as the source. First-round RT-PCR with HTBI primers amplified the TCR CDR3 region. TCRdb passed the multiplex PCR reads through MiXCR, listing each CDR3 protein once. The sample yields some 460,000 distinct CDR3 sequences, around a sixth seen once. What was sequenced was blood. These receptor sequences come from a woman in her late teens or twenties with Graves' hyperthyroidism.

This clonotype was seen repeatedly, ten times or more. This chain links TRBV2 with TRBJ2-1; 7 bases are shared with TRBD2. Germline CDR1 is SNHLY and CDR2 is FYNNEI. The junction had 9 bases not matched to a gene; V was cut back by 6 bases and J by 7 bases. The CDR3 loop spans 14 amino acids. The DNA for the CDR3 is TGTGCCAGCAGGGAGGGAGGGACTTCTAATGAGCAGTTCTTC. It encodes CASREGGTSNEQFF.

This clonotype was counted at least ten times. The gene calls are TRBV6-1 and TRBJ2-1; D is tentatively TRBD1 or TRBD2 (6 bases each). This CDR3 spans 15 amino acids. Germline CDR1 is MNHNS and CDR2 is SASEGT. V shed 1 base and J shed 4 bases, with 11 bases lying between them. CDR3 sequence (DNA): TGTGCCAGCAGTGAAGAGAGGGGGAGGTACAATGAGCAGTTCTTC. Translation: CASSEERGRYNEQFF.

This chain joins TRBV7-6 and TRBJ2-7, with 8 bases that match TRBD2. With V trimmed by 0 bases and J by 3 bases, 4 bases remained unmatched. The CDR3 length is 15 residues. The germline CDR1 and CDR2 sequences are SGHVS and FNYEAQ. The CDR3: CASSLATSGDYEQYF. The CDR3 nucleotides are TGTGCCAGCAGCTTAGCCACTAGCGGCGACTACGAGCAGTACTTC.

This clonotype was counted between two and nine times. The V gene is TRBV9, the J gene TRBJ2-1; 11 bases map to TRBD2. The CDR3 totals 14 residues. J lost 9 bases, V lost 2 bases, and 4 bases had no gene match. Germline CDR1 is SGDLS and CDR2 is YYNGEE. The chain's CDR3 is CASSVSGGATEQFF. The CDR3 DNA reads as TGTGCCAGCAGCGTTAGCGGGGGGGCCACTGAGCAGTTCTTC. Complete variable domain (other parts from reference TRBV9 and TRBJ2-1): DSGVTQTPKHLITATGQRVTLRCSPRSGDLSVYWYQQSLDQGLQFLIQYYNGEERAKGNILERFSAQQFPDLHSELNLSSLELGDSALYFCASSVSGGATEQFFGPGTRLTVL.

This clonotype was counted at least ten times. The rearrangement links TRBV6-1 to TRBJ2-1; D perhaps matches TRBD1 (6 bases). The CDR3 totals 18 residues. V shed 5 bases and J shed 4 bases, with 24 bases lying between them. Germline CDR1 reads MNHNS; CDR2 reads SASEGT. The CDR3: CASSYEQGLTVPYNEQFF. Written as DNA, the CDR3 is TGTGCCAGCAGTTATGAGCAGGGGTTAACGGTACCTTACAATGAGCAGTTCTTC.

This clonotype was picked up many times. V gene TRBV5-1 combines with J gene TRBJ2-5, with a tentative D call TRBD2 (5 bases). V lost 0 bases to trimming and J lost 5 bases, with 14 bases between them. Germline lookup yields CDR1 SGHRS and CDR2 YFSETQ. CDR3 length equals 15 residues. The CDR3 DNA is TGCGCCAGCAGCTTGGCCGACCGGGGAGCGGAGACCCAGTACTTC. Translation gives CASSLADRGAETQYF.

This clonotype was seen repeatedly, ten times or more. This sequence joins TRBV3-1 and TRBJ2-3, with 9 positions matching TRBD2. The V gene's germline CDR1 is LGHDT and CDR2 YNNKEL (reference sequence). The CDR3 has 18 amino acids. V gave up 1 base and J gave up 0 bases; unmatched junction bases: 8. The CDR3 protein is CASSQASGATTSTDTQYF. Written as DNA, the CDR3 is TGTGCCAGCAGCCAAGCTAGCGGGGCGACTACTAGCACAGATACGCAGTATTTT.

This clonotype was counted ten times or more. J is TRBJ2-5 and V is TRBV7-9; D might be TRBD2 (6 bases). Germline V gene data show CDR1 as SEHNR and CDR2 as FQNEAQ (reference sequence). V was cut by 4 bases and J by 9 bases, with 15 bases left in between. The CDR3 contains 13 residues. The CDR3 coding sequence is TGTGCCAGCAGCTCGACCGTATGGGGGGCCCAGTACTTC. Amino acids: CASSSTVWGAQYF. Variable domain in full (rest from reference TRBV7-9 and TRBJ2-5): DTGVSQNPRHKITKRGQNVTFRCDPISEHNRLYWYRQTLGQGPEFLTYFQNEAQLEKSRLLSDRFSAERPKGSFSTLEIQRTEQGDSAMYLCASSSTVWGAQYFGPGTRLLVL.

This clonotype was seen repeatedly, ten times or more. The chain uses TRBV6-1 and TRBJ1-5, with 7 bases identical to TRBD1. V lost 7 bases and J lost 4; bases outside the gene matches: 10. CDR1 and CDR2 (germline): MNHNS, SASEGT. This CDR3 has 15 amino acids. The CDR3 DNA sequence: TGTGCCAGCACCCTGACAGGGAGGGTTAATCAGCCCCAGCATTTT. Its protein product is CASTLTGRVNQPQHF.

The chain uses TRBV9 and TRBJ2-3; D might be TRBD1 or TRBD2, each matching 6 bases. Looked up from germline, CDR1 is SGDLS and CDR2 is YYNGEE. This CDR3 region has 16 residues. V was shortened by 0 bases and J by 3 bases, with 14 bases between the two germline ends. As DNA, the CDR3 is TGTGCCAGCAGCGTAGGAGGGGGGAGCGGAACAGATACGCAGTATTTT. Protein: CASSVGGGSGTDTQYF.

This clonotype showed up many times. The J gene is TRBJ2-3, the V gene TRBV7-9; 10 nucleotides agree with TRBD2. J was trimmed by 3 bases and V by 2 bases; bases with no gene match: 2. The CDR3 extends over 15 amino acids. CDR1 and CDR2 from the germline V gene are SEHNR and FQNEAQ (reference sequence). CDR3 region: CASSLQRGGTDTQYF. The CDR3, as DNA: TGTGCCAGCAGCTTACAGCGGGGGGGTACAGATACGCAGTATTTT.

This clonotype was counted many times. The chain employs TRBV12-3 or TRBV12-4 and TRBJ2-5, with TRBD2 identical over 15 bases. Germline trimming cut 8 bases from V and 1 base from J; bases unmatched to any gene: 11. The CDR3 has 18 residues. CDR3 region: CASAPGTSGGQGQETQYF. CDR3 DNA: TGTGCCAGCGCCCCTGGGACTAGCGGGGGGCAGGGCCAAGAGACCCAGTACTTC.

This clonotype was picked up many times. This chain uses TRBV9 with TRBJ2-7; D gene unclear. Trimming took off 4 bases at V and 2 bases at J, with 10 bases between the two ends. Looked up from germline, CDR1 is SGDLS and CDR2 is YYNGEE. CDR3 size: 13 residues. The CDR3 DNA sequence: TGTGCCAGCAGCATCGGGCCGACCTACGAGCAGTACTTC. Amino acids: CASSIGPTYEQYF.

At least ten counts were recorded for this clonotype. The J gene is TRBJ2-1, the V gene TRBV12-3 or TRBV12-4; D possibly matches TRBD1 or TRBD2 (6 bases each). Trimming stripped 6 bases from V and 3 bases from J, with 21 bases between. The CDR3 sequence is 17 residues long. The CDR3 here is CASSSPGRGGYYNEQFF. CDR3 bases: TGTGCCAGCAGCAGCCCCGGGAGAGGGGGTTACTACAATGAGCAGTTCTTC.

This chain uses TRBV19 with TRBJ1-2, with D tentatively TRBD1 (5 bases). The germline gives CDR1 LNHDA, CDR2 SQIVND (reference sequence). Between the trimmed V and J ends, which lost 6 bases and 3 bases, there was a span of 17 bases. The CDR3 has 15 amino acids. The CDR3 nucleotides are TGTGCCAGTAGGAAGTTGGGGGGAGACGACTATGGCTACACCTTC. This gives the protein CASRKLGGDDYGYTF. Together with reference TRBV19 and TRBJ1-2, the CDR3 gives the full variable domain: DGGITQSPKYLFRKEGQNVTLSCEQNLNHDAMYWYRQDPGQGLRLIYYSQIVNDFQKGDIAEGYSVSREKKESFPLTVTSAQKNPTAFYLCASRKLGGDDYGYTFGSGTRLTVV.

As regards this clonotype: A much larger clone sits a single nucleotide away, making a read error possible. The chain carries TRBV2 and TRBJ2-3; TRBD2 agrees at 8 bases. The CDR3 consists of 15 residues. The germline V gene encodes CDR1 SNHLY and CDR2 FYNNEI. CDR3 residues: CASSEDGTRGDAQYF. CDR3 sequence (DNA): TGTGCCAGCAGTGAAGATGGGACTAGGGGAGATGCGCAGTATTTT.

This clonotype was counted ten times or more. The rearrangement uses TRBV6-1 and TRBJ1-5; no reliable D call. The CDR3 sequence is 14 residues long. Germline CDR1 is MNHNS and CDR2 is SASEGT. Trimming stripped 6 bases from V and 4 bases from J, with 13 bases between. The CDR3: CASSESPRNQPQHF. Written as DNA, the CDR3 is TGTGCCAGCAGCGAATCTCCGCGGAATCAGCCCCAGCATTTT.

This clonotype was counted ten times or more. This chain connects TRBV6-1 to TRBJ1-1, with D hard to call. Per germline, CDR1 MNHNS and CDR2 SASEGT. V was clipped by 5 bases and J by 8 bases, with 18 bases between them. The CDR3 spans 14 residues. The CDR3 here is CASSSPPSATEAFF. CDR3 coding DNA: TGTGCCAGCAGTTCCCCTCCATCCGCGACGGAAGCTTTCTTT.

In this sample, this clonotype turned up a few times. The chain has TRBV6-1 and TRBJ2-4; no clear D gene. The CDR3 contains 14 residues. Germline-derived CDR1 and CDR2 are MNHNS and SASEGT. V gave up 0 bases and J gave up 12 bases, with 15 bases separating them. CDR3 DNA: TGTGCCAGCAGTGAAGCTCGATACGGAACAGATCAGTACTTC. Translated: CASSEARYGTDQYF.

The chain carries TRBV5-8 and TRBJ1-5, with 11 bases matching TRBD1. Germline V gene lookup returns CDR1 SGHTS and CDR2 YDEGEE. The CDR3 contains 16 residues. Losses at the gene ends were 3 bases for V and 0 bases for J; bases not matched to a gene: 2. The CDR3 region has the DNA TGTGCCAGCAGCTGGGGACAGGGGGATAGCAATCAGCCCCAGCATTTT. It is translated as CASSWGQGDSNQPQHF.

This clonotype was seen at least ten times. Here the CDR3 DNA reads TGTGCCAGCAGCGGGGCGGACAGGGGGCGCAGGGAGCTGTTTTTT. Translation gives CASSGADRGRRELFF. This chain uses TRBV3-1 with TRBJ2-2, with TRBD1 identical over 11 bases. V was clipped by 5 bases and J by 9 bases; unmatched bases: 8. CDR1 and CDR2 from the germline V gene are LGHDT and YNNKEL (reference sequence). The CDR3 consists of 15 residues.

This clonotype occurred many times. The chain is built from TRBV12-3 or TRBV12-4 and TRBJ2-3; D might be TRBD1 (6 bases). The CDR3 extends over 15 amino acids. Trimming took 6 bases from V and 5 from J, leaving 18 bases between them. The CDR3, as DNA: TGTGCCAGCAGCCCGATACAAGTCAGGGGAGATACGCAGTATTTT. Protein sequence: CASSPIQVRGDTQYF.